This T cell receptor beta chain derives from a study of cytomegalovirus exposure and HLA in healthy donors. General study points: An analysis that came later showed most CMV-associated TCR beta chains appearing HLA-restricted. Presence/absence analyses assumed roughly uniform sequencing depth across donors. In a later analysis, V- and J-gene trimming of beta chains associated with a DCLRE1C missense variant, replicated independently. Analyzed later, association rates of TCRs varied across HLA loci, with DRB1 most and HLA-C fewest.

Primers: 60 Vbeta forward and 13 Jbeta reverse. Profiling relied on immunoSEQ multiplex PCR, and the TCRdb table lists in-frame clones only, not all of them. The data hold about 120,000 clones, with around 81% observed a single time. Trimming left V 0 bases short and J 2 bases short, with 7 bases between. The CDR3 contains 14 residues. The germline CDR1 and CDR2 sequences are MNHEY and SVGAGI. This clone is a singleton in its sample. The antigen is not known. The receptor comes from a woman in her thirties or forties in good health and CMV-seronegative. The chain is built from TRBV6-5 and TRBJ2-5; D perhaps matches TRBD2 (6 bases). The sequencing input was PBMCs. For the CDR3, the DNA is TGTGCCAGCAGTTACTCTGCGGGGCAAGAGACCCAGTACTTC. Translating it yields CASSYSAGQETQYF.